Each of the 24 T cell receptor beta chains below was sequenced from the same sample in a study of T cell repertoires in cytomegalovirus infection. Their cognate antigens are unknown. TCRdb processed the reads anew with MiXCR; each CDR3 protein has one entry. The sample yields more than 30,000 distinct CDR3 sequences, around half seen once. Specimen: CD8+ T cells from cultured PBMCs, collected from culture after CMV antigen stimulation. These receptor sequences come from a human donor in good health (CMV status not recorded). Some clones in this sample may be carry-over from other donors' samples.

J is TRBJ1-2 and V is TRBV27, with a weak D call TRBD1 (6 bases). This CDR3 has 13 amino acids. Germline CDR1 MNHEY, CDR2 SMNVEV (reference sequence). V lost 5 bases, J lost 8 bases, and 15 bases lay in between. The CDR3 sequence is CASSNRAKEGYTF. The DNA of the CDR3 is TGTGCCAGCAGTAACAGGGCAAAGGAAGGCTACACCTTC.

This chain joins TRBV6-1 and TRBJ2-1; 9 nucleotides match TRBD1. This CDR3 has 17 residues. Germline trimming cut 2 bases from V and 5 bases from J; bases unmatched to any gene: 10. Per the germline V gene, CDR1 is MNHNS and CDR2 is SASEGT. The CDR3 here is CASSELGTGKGDNEQFF. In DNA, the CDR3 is TGTGCCAGCAGTGAATTAGGGACAGGGAAAGGGGACAATGAGCAGTTCTTC.

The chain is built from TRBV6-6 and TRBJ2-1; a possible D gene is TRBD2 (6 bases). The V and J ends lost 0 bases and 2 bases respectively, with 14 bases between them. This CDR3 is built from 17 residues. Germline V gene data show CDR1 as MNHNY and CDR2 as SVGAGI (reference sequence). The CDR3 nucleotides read TGTGCCAGCAGTTACTCGAAGGTGGGAGGAACCTACAATGAGCAGTTCTTC. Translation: CASSYSKVGGTYNEQFF.

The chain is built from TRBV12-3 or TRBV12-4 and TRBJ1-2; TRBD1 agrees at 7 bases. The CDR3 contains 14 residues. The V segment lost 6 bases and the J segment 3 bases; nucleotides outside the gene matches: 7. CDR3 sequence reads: CASRWDSRDYGYTF. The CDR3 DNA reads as TGTGCCAGCAGGTGGGACAGCCGGGACTATGGCTACACCTTC.

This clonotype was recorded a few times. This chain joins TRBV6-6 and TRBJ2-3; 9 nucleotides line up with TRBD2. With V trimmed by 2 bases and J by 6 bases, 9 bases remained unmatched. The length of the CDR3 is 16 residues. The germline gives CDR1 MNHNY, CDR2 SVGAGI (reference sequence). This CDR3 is CASSYHASGDSDTQYF. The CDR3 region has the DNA TGTGCCAGCAGTTACCACGCTAGCGGGGACAGTGATACGCAGTATTTT.

CDR3 DNA: TGTGCCAGCAGCCGGAGCGGGAGGGCCTACAATGAGCAGTTCTTC. Protein product: CASSRSGRAYNEQFF. The chain couples TRBV7-3 to TRBJ2-1; 10 nucleotides line up with TRBD2. Germline V gene sequence: CDR1 SGHTA, CDR2 FQGTGA. Trimming at V came to 5 bases and at J to 2 bases, leaving 3 bases not matched to a gene. The CDR3 sequence is 15 residues long.

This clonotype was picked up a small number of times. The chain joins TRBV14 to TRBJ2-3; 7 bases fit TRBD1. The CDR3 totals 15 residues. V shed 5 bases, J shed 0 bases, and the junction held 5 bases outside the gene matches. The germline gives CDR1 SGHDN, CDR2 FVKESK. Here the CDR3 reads CASSEGATSTDTQYF. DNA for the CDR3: TGTGCCAGCAGCGAGGGGGCCACTAGCACAGATACGCAGTATTTT.

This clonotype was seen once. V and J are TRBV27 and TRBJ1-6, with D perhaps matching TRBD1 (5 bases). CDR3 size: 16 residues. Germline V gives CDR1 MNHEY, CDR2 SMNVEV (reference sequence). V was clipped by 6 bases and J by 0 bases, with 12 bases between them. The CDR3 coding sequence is TGTGCCAGCAGCTTGGACATTCGCTCCTATAATTCACCCCTCCACTTT. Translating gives CASSLDIRSYNSPLHF.

CDR3 DNA sequence: TGTGCCAGTAGTGCCCGGACTAGCGGGGCTCTTATCTCTGGGGCCAACGTCCTGACTTTC. This translates into CASSARTSGALISGANVLTF. The chain is built from TRBV19 and TRBJ2-6; 12 bases align to TRBD2. CDR1 LNHDA and CDR2 SQIVND come from the germline V gene (reference sequence). This CDR3 contains 20 residues. J was trimmed by 0 bases and V by 5 bases; bases with no gene match: 11. The variable domain in full, completed from reference TRBV19 and TRBJ2-6, reads DGGITQSPKYLFRKEGQNVTLSCEQNLNHDAMYWYRQDPGQGLRLIYYSQIVNDFQKGDIAEGYSVSREKKESFPLTVTSAQKNPTAFYLCASSARTSGALISGANVLTFGAGSRLTVL.

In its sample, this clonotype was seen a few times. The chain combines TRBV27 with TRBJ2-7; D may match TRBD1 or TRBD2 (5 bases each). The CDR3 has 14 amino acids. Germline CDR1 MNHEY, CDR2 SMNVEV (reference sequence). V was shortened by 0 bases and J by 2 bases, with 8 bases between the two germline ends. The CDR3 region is CASSLSGDPYEQYF. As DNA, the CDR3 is TGTGCCAGCAGTTTATCAGGGGACCCCTACGAGCAGTACTTC.

This CDR3 reads CASSWAAGGSSYEQYF. The CDR3 coding sequence is TGTGCCAGCAGTTGGGCGGCCGGTGGAAGCTCCTACGAGCAGTACTTC. The rearrangement joins TRBV27 to TRBJ2-7; D gene uncertain. Germline loops: CDR1 MNHEY, CDR2 SMNVEV (reference sequence). The V end was cut by 4 bases, the J end by 0 bases, with 16 bases between. The CDR3 consists of 16 residues.

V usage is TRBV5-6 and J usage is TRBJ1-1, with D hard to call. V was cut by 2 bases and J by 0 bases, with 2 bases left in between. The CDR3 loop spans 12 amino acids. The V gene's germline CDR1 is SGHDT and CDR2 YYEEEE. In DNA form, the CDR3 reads TGTGCCAGCAGCTTATTGAACACTGAAGCTTTCTTT. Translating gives CASSLLNTEAFF.

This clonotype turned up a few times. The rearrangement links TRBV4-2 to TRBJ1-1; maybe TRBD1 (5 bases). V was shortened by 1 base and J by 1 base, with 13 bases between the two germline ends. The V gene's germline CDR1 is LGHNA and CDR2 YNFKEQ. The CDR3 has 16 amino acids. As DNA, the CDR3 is TGTGCCAGCAGCCAAGGGTGGTTCGACAGGAACACTGAAGCTTTCTTT. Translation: CASSQGWFDRNTEAFF.

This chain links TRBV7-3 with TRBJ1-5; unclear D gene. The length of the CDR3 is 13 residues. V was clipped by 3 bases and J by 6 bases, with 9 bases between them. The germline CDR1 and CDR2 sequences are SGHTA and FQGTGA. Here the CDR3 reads CASSFKGSQPQHF. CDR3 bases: TGTGCCAGCAGCTTTAAGGGATCTCAGCCCCAGCATTTT.

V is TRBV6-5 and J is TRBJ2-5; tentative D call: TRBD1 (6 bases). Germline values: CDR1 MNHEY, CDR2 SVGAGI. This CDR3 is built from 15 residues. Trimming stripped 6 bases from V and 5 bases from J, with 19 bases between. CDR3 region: CASRTTHYRVETQYF. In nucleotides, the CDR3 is TGTGCCAGCAGAACCACTCACTACAGGGTGGAGACCCAGTACTTC.

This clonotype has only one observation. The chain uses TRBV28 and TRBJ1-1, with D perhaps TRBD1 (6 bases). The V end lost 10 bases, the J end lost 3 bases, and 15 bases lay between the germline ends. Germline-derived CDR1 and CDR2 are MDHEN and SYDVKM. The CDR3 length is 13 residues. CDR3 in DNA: TGTGCCACCCAGGGGTGGGGGGACACTGAAGCTTTCTTT. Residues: CATQGWGDTEAFF.

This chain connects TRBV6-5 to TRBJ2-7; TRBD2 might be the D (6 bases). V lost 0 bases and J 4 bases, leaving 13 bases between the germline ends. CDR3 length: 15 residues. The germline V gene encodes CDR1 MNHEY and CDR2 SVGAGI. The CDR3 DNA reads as TGTGCCAGCAGTTACTCAGGGAGGCAGGCGTACGAGCAGTACTTC. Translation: CASSYSGRQAYEQYF.

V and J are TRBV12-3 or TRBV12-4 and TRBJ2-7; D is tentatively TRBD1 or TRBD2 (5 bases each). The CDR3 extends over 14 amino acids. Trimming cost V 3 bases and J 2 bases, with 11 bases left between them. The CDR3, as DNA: TGTGCCAGCAGTTTTAGGGGAGCCACCTACGAGCAGTACTTC. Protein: CASSFRGATYEQYF.

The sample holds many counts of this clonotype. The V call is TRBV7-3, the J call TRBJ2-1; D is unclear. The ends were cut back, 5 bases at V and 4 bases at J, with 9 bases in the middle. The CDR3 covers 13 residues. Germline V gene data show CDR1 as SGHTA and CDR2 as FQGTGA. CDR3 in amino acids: CASSAGSYNEQFF. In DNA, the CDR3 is TGTGCCAGCAGCGCCGGGTCTTACAATGAGCAGTTCTTC.

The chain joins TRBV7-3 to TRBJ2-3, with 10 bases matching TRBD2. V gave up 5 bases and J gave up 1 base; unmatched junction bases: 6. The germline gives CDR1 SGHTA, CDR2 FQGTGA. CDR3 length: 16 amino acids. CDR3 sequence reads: CASSRKGLAGTDTQYF. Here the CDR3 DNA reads TGTGCCAGCAGCCGCAAAGGACTAGCGGGCACAGATACGCAGTATTTT.

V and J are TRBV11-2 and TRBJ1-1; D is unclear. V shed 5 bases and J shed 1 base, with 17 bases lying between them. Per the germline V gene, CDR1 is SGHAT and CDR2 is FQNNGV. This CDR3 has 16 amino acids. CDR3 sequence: CASSRILYSPNTEAFF. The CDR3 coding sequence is TGTGCCAGCAGCCGTATCCTCTACTCACCGAACACTGAAGCTTTCTTT. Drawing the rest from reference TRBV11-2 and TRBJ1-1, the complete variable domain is EAGVAQSPRYKIIEKRQSVAFWCNPISGHATLYWYQQILGQGPKLLIQFQNNGVVDDSQLPKDRFSAERLKGVDSTLKIQPAKLEDSAVYLCASSRILYSPNTEAFFGQGTRLTVV.

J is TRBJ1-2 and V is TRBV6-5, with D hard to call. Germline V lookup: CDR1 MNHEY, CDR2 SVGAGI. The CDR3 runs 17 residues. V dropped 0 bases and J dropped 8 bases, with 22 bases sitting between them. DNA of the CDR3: TGTGCCAGCAGTTACTCTACCTGGCCAATTACCTCTGAGGGCTACACCTTC. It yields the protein CASSYSTWPITSEGYTF.

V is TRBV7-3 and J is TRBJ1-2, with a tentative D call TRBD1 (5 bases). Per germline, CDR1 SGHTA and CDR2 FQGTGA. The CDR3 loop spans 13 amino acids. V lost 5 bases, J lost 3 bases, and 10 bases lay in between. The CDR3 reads CASSPGGDYGYTF. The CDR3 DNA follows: TGTGCCAGCAGCCCCGGGGGGGACTATGGCTACACCTTC.

The CDR3 sequence is CSARDWSPGDRQETQYF. CDR3 sequence (DNA): TGCAGTGCTAGAGATTGGTCCCCGGGGGACAGGCAAGAGACCCAGTACTTC. The V gene is TRBV20-1, the J gene TRBJ2-5; 8 bases match TRBD1. The CDR3 is 17 residues long. The V segment lost 0 bases and the J segment 2 bases; nucleotides outside the gene matches: 11. The germline V gene has CDR1 DFQATT and CDR2 SNEGSKA (reference sequence).